The 32 T cell receptor beta chains presented below share a single source sample, sequenced in a study of shared clonotypes between healthy human individuals. Sequencing used immunoSEQ multiplex PCR; TCRdb keeps in-frame clones, though not all of them. The data contain about 490,000 clones, roughly 85% of them singletons. Sequenced material: PBMCs. The source is a woman aged 40 to 55 in good health. Some clones in this sample may be carry-over from other donors' samples.

The chain joins TRBV5-1 to TRBJ2-4, with 7 nucleotides matching TRBD1. The CDR3 is 14 amino acids. Trimming took 4 bases from V and 4 from J; bases not matched to a gene: 5. Germline loops: CDR1 SGHRS, CDR2 YFSETQ. The CDR3 sequence: CASSPGTAKNIQYF. CDR3 nucleotide sequence: TGCGCCAGCAGCCCGGGGACAGCTAAAAACATTCAGTACTTC. Supplemented by reference TRBV5-1 and TRBJ2-4, the full variable domain reads KAGVTQTPRYLIKTRGQQVTLSCSPISGHRSVSWYQQTPGQGLQFLFEYFSETQRNKGNFPGRFSGRQFSNSRSEMNVSTLELGDSALYLCASSPGTAKNIQYFGAGTRLSVL.

This clone was seen a single time. The rearrangement links TRBV10-3 to TRBJ2-1; 7 bases are a match to TRBD1. The CDR3 extends over 15 amino acids. Germline V CDR1 and CDR2: ENHRY, SYGVKD. V was pared by 0 bases and J by 6 bases, with 5 bases of the junction left unmatched. The CDR3 loop is CAISESTGYFNEQFF. The CDR3 nucleotides are TGTGCCATCAGTGAGTCGACAGGGTATTTCAATGAGCAGTTCTTC.

This chain joins TRBV6-1 and TRBJ2-1; 7 positions match TRBD2. Germline V gene lookup returns CDR1 MNHNS and CDR2 SASEGT. V dropped 3 bases and J dropped 2; count of bases not matched to a gene: 10. This CDR3 has 17 amino acids. CDR3 DNA: TGTGCCAGCAGTGACCGATTTGGGACTACAACCTACAATGAGCAGTTCTTC. Translating gives CASSDRFGTTTYNEQFF.

The chain recombines TRBV4-2 with TRBJ2-7; D possibly corresponds to TRBD2 (6 bases). Germline V CDR1 and CDR2: LGHNA, YNFKEQ. The CDR3 is 13 residues long. The V end lost 5 bases, the J end lost 2 bases, and 10 bases lay between the germline ends. In nucleotides, the CDR3 is TGTGCCAGCAGCTTGGGACTTACCTACGAGCAGTACTTC. It specifies CASSLGLTYEQYF.

The chain has TRBV9 and TRBJ2-2; 10 nucleotides line up with TRBD2. Trimming removed 5 bases from V and 5 bases from J; junction bases left unmatched: 6. From germline, CDR1 is SGDLS and CDR2 YYNGEE. The CDR3 is 15 amino acids. CDR3 DNA: TGTGCCAGCAGGGCTAGCGGGAGAGTAACCGGGGAGCTGTTTTTT. Translated, it gives CASRASGRVTGELFF.

The V gene is TRBV11-2, the J gene TRBJ2-3, with 9 bases matching TRBD1. J was trimmed by 2 bases and V by 3 bases; bases with no gene match: 3. The CDR3 covers 15 residues. The germline V gene has CDR1 SGHAT and CDR2 FQNNGV. The CDR3 spells CASSFRTGDTDTQYF. The CDR3, as DNA: TGTGCCAGCAGCTTCAGGACAGGGGACACAGATACGCAGTATTTT. Based on the CDR3 plus reference TRBV11-2 and TRBJ2-3, the full variable domain is EAGVAQSPRYKIIEKRQSVAFWCNPISGHATLYWYQQILGQGPKLLIQFQNNGVVDDSQLPKDRFSAERLKGVDSTLKIQPAKLEDSAVYLCASSFRTGDTDTQYFGPGTRLTVL.

This clone was seen only a few times. The chain has TRBV6-1 and TRBJ1-1; D gene uncertain. The CDR3 spans 13 residues. V lost 4 bases, J lost 7 bases, and 13 bases lay in between. The germline V gene has CDR1 MNHNS and CDR2 SASEGT. This chain's CDR3 is CASSVSNVLEAFF. In nucleotides, the CDR3 is TGTGCCAGCAGTGTATCGAACGTACTTGAAGCTTTCTTT.

The chain recombines TRBV11-1 with TRBJ2-2; maybe TRBD1 (5 bases). V was trimmed by 3 bases and J by 0 bases, leaving 14 bases between them. This CDR3 is 17 amino acids long. Germline CDR1 SGHAT, CDR2 FQDESV (reference sequence). The CDR3 nucleotides read TGTGCCAGCAGCTTGCAATCGACAGTTCCGAACACCGGGGAGCTGTTTTTT. It yields the protein CASSLQSTVPNTGELFF.

Points on this clone: One base separates it from a far larger clone, so it is likely a read error. The chain couples TRBV6-5 to TRBJ1-1, with TRBD1 identical over 8 bases. Germline CDR1 and CDR2: MNHEY and SVGAGI. This CDR3 has 12 amino acids. The CDR3: CASRQGSAEASF. The DNA of the CDR3 is TGTGCCAGCCGACAGGGGAGCGCTGAAGCTTCCTTT.

This clone was observed a handful of times. The CDR3 sequence is CASSLEGRSGQPQHF. DNA for the CDR3: TGTGCCAGCAGCTTGGAGGGGCGGTCCGGTCAGCCCCAGCATTTT. The rearrangement joins TRBV7-2 to TRBJ1-5, with TRBD1 as a possible D gene (5 bases). This CDR3 comprises 15 residues. CDR1 is SGHTA, CDR2 FQGNSA, per germline. The V and J ends lost 3 bases and 6 bases respectively, with 15 bases between them.

The chain couples TRBV28 to TRBJ2-5; D is uncertain. Trimming pared 6 bases from V and 5 bases from J, leaving 16 bases between. Germline V lookup: CDR1 MDHEN, CDR2 SYDVKM. The length of the CDR3 is 14 residues. CDR3 nucleotides: TGTGCCAGCAGCCCCCTAAGAAGGGCGGAGACCCAGTACTTC. This gives the protein CASSPLRRAETQYF. Based on the CDR3 plus reference TRBV28 and TRBJ2-5, the full variable domain is DVKVTQSSRYLVKRTGEKVFLECVQDMDHENMFWYRQDPGLGLRLIYFSYDVKMKEKGDIPEGYSVSREKKERFSLILESASTNQTSMYLCASSPLRRAETQYFGPGTRLLVL.

The CDR3 protein is CASSPRKVNTEAFF. For the CDR3, the DNA is TGTGCCAGCAGCCCAAGGAAAGTGAACACTGAAGCTTTCTTT. The gene calls are TRBV7-8 and TRBJ1-1; no definite D call. Germline CDR1 is SGHVS and CDR2 is FQNEAQ. The CDR3 has 14 residues. V gave up 5 bases and J gave up 0 bases, with 10 bases separating them.

This CDR3 is CASSQRQAFLGGELFF. CDR3 nucleotide sequence: TGCGCCAGCAGCCAGAGACAGGCATTTTTGGGCGGGGAGCTGTTTTTT. V gene TRBV5-1 combines with J gene TRBJ2-2, with D possibly matching TRBD1 (6 bases). Trimming removed 4 bases at V and 7 bases at J, with 20 bases between. Germline V gene data show CDR1 as SGHRS and CDR2 as YFSETQ. The CDR3 has 16 amino acids.

The genes are TRBV4-2 and TRBJ2-3; possible D gene TRBD1, 5 bases. Deletions cut 1 base from V and 8 bases from J, with 19 bases between. Germline V gives CDR1 LGHNA, CDR2 YNFKEQ. The CDR3 covers 16 residues. CDR3 in DNA: TGTGCCAGCAGCCAAGCAATTCGGGCTGACAGTGCTACGCAGTATTTT. This sequence encodes CASSQAIRADSATQYF.

The chain is built from TRBV29-1 and TRBJ1-1, with a tentative D call TRBD1 (6 bases). Germline loops: CDR1 SQVTM, CDR2 ANQGSEA. Trimming took off 6 bases at V and 7 bases at J, with 15 bases between the two ends. The CDR3 totals 12 residues. The CDR3 DNA sequence: TGCAGCGTAGGACAGCTTGACCGTGAAGCTTTCTTT. Protein: CSVGQLDREAFF.

V and J are TRBV2 and TRBJ1-5; D is possibly TRBD1 (6 bases). This CDR3 spans 15 amino acids. With 7 bases removed from V and 6 bases from J, the gap between germline ends came to 19 bases. Looked up from germline, CDR1 is SNHLY and CDR2 is FYNNEI. DNA of the CDR3: TGTGCCAGCACCGCCCAGGGGCGTGCAATTCAGCCCCAGCATTTT. Its protein product is CASTAQGRAIQPQHF.

Worth noting for this clone: A far larger clone is a single base away, which makes a read error likely. Other DNA sequences in this sample translate to the same CDR3. The chain employs TRBV7-8 and TRBJ2-7; D is unclear. CDR3 length equals 15 residues. The V and J ends lost 6 bases and 4 bases respectively, with 19 bases between them. Germline-derived CDR1 and CDR2 are SGHVS and FQNEAQ. The DNA of the CDR3 is TGTGCCAGCAGTTTCCTCCGCTACTCACCTTACGAGCAGTACTTC. Translation gives CASSFLRYSPYEQYF. Full variable domain (remainder filled in from reference TRBV7-8 and TRBJ2-7): GAGVSQSPRYKVAKRGQDVALRCDPISGHVSLFWYQQALGQGPEFLTYFQNEAQLDKSGLPSDRFFAERPEGSVSTLKIQRTQQEDSAVYLCASSFLRYSPYEQYFGPGTRLTVT.

This clone was counted only a few times. The V and J genes are TRBV7-3 and TRBJ2-1, with a tentative D call TRBD2 (5 bases). V shed 0 bases and J shed 2 bases, with 11 bases lying between them. Germline-derived CDR1 and CDR2 are SGHTA and FQGTGA. The CDR3 contains 16 residues. The CDR3 nucleotides are TGTGCCAGCAGCTTAACGTCTCCGGGAACCTACAATGAGCAGTTCTTC. Translating gives CASSLTSPGTYNEQFF.

The genes are TRBV19 and TRBJ2-2, with D perhaps matching TRBD1 or TRBD2 (5 bases each). Trimming stripped 7 bases from V and 0 bases from J, with 9 bases between. This CDR3 spans 14 amino acids. Germline values: CDR1 LNHDA, CDR2 SQIVND (reference sequence). For the CDR3, the DNA is TGTGCCAGTACGCCGGGACCGAACACCGGGGAGCTGTTTTTT. This encodes CASTPGPNTGELFF. Combining the CDR3 with reference TRBV19 and TRBJ2-2 gives the whole variable domain DGGITQSPKYLFRKEGQNVTLSCEQNLNHDAMYWYRQDPGQGLRLIYYSQIVNDFQKGDIAEGYSVSREKKESFPLTVTSAQKNPTAFYLCASTPGPNTGELFFGEGSRLTVL.

This sequence joins TRBV4-2 and TRBJ1-5; D is unresolved. The CDR3 extends over 17 amino acids. Germline V gene data show CDR1 as LGHNA and CDR2 as YNFKEQ. The ends were cut back, 1 base at V and 1 base at J, with 14 bases in the middle. CDR3 region: CASSQVYAGRSNQPQHF. In DNA form, the CDR3 reads TGTGCCAGCAGCCAAGTTTATGCGGGTCGGAGCAATCAGCCCCAGCATTTT.

The chain recombines TRBV2 with TRBJ2-5; 7 positions match TRBD1. Trimming cost V 6 bases and J 1 base; bases outside gene matches: 11. The CDR3 length is 16 residues. Germline V gene lookup returns CDR1 SNHLY and CDR2 FYNNEI. CDR3 amino acids: CASSPITGVSQETQYF. The CDR3 DNA reads as TGTGCCAGCAGCCCCATCACAGGGGTGAGCCAAGAGACCCAGTACTTC.

The CDR3 region is CASSLSSGVFGYTF. DNA for the CDR3: TGTGCCAGCAGCTTATCGTCAGGAGTTTTTGGCTACACCTTC. The rearrangement uses TRBV5-6 and TRBJ1-2; D is unclear. The CDR3 contains 14 residues. CDR1 is SGHDT, CDR2 YYEEEE, per germline. V lost 2 bases to trimming and J lost 7 bases, with 15 bases between them.

Only a few counts were recorded for this clone. The V call is TRBV9, the J call TRBJ2-2, with 7 bases lining up with TRBD1. The CDR3 spans 16 residues. V shed 0 bases and J 5 bases; nucleotides not matched to a gene: 7. Germline CDR1 is SGDLS and CDR2 is YYNGEE. In nucleotides, the CDR3 is TGTGCCAGCAGCGTAGGTCTGACAGGGTCAACCGGGGAGCTGTTTTTT. It yields the protein CASSVGLTGSTGELFF.

The rearrangement joins TRBV18 to TRBJ1-5; D is perhaps TRBD1 (5 bases). CDR3 length equals 15 residues. The germline V gene encodes CDR1 KGHSH and CDR2 LQKENI. V lost 6 bases and J lost 1, with 13 bases in between. The CDR3 loop is CASSPPGPSNQPQHF. CDR3 DNA sequence: TGTGCCAGCTCGCCCCCGGGACCCAGCAATCAGCCCCAGCATTTT. Combining the CDR3 with reference TRBV18 and TRBJ1-5 gives the whole variable domain NAGVMQNPRHLVRRRGQEARLRCSPMKGHSHVYWYRQLPEEGLKFMVYLQKENIIDESGMPKERFSAEFPKEGPSILRIQQVVRGDSAAYFCASSPPGPSNQPQHFGDGTRLSIL.

The chain links TRBV5-1 to TRBJ2-7, with 8 bases identical to TRBD1. Germline CDR1 SGHRS, CDR2 YFSETQ. The V and J ends lost 4 bases and 4 bases, in that order; junction bases with no gene match: 7. The CDR3 covers 14 residues. The CDR3 nucleotides read TGCGCCAGCAGCAGACAGGGGTTAACTTACGAGCAGTACTTC. As protein: CASSRQGLTYEQYF.

Points on this clone: The same CDR3 also results from other DNA sequences found in this sample. The gene calls are TRBV19 and TRBJ2-5, with a weak D call TRBD2 (5 bases). This CDR3 region has 13 residues. Germline V gene data show CDR1 as LNHDA and CDR2 as SQIVND (reference sequence). V was clipped by 3 bases and J by 5 bases, with 10 bases between them. The CDR3, as DNA: TGTGCCAGTAGTATGGGCGGGCGGGAGACCCAGTACTTC. It codes for CASSMGGRETQYF.

V gene TRBV2 combines with J gene TRBJ2-7; 11 bases match TRBD2. The CDR3 is 15 residues long. With 7 bases clipped from V and 2 bases from J, the junction kept 7 bases outside the gene matches. The germline gives CDR1 SNHLY, CDR2 FYNNEI. The CDR3 loop is CASTPRLAGPYEQYF. The CDR3 bases are TGTGCCAGCACCCCCCGACTAGCGGGACCCTACGAGCAGTACTTC.

This clone was recorded a few times. The V gene is TRBV19, the J gene TRBJ1-1; D perhaps matches TRBD1 (6 bases). CDR1 and CDR2 (germline): LNHDA, SQIVND (reference sequence). V was pared by 7 bases and J by 1 base, with 13 bases between. This CDR3 has 14 amino acids. CDR3 DNA: TGTGCCAGTACGCCACAGGGCGCGAACACTGAAGCTTTCTTT. Residues: CASTPQGANTEAFF.

This chain connects TRBV28 to TRBJ1-1; 7 nucleotides align to TRBD1. The germline V gene has CDR1 MDHEN and CDR2 SYDVKM. The CDR3 loop spans 14 amino acids. J was trimmed by 2 bases and V by 6 bases; bases with no gene match: 6. CDR3 sequence reads: CASRLTGKNTEAFF. The CDR3 coding sequence is TGTGCCAGCAGGCTGACAGGGAAAAACACTGAAGCTTTCTTT.

The chain links TRBV2 to TRBJ1-5, with D hard to call. The CDR3 length is 14 residues. V was trimmed by 5 bases and J by 3 bases, leaving 11 bases between them. Germline V lookup: CDR1 SNHLY, CDR2 FYNNEI. CDR3 nucleotides: TGTGCCAGCAGTACCACAGTCAACAATCAGCCCCAGCATTTT. This codes for CASSTTVNNQPQHF.

The J gene is TRBJ2-3, the V gene TRBV28, with TRBD2 matching over 13 bases. The CDR3 sequence is 16 residues long. Per the germline V gene, CDR1 is MDHEN and CDR2 is SYDVKM. The V segment lost 5 bases and the J segment 4 bases; nucleotides outside the gene matches: 6. This CDR3 reads CASSLGLAGVSDTQYF. The CDR3 nucleotides are TGTGCCAGCAGTCTCGGACTAGCGGGAGTGTCAGATACGCAGTATTTT.

This chain connects TRBV19 to TRBJ2-3, with a tentative D call TRBD2 (6 bases). CDR3 length equals 14 residues. V was cut by 2 bases and J by 6 bases, with 12 bases left in between. Germline V gene sequence: CDR1 LNHDA, CDR2 SQIVND (reference sequence). CDR3 sequence reads: CASSISGGSDTQYF. As DNA, the CDR3 is TGTGCCAGTAGTATAAGTGGGGGGTCGGATACGCAGTATTTT.